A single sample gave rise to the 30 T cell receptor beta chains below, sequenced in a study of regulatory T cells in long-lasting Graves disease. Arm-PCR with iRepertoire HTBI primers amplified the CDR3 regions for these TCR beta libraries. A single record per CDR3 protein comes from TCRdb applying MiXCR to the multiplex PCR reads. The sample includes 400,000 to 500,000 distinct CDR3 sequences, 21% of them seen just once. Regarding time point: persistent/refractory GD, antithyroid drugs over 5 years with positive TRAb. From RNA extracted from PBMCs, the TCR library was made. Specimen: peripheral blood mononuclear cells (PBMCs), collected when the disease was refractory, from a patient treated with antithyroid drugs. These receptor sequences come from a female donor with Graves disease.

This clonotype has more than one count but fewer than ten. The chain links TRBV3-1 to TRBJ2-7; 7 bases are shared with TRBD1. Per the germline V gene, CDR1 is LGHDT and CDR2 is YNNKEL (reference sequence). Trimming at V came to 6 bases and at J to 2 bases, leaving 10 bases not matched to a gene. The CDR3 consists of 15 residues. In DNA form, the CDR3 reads TGTGCCAGCAGTCCGACCCCGGGACAGCCCTACGAGCAGTACTTC. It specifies CASSPTPGQPYEQYF.

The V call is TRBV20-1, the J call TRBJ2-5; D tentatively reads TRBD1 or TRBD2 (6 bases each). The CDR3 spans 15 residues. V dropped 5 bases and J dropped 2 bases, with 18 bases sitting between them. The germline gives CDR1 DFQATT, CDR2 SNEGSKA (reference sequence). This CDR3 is CSARGVGGEQETQYF. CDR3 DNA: TGCAGTGCTCGCGGCGTGGGGGGCGAGCAAGAGACCCAGTACTTC.

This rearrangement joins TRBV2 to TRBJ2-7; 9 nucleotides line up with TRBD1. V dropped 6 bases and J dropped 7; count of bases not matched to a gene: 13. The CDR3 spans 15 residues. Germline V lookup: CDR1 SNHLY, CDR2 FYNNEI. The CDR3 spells CASSVLGQGSEEQYF. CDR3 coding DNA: TGTGCCAGCAGCGTTCTGGGACAGGGTTCGGAAGAGCAGTACTTC. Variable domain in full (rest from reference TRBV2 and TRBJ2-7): EPEVTQTPSHQVTQMGQEVILRCVPISNHLYFYWYRQILGQKVEFLVSFYNNEISEKSEIFDDQFSVERPDGSNFTLKIRSTKLEDSAMYFCASSVLGQGSEEQYFGPGTRLTVT.

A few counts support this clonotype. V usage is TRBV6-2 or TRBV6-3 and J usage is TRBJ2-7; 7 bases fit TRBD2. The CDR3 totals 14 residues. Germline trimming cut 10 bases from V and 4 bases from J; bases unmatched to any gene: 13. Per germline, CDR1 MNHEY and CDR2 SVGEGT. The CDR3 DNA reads TGTGCCACCTCCCGGGGAGGGGTCGGATACGAGCAGTACTTC. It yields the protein CATSRGGVGYEQYF.

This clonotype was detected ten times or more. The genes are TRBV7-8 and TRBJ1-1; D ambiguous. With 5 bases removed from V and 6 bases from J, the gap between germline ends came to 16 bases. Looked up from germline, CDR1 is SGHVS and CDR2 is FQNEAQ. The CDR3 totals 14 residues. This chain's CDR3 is CASSPPPTSAEAFF. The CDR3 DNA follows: TGTGCCAGCAGCCCACCTCCTACGAGTGCTGAAGCTTTCTTT.

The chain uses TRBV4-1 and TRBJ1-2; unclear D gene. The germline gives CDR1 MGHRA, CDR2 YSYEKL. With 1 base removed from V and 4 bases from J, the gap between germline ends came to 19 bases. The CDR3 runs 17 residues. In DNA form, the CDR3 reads TGCGCCAGCAGCCAAGGAATCTATCCCCCTCTAAGCTATGGCTACACCTTC. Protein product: CASSQGIYPPLSYGYTF.

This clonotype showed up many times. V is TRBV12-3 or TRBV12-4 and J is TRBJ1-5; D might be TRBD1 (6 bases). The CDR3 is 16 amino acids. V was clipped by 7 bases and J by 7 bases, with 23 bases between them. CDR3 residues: CASTSSVGGVGQPQHF. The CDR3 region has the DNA TGTGCCAGCACCTCCTCGGTAGGGGGTGTAGGGCAGCCCCAGCATTTT.

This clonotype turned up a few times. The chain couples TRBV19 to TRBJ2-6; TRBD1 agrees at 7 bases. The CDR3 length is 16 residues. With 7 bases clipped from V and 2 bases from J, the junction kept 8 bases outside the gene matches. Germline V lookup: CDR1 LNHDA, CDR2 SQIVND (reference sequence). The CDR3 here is CASTSTGRAGANVLTF. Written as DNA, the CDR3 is TGTGCCAGTACCTCGACAGGGCGGGCTGGGGCCAACGTCCTGACTTTC.

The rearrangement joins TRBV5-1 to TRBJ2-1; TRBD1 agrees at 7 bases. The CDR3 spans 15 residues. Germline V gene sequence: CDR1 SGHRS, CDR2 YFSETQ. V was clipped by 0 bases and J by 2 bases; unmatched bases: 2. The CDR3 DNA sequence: TGCGCCAGCAGCTTGGTAGGGGGCGCCTACAATGAGCAGTTCTTC. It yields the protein CASSLVGGAYNEQFF.

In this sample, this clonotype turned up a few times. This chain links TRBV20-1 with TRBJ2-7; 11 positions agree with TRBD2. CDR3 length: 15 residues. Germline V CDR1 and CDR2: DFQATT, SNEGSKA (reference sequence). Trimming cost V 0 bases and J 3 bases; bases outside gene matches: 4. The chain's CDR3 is CSARDPTSGSYEQYF. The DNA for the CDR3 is TGCAGTGCTAGAGATCCCACTAGCGGGAGCTACGAGCAGTACTTC.

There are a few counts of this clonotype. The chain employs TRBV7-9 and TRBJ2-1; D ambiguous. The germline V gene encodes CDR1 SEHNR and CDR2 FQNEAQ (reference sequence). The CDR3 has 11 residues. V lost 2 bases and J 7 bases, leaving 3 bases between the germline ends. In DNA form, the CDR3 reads TGTGCCAGCAGCTTAATGAATGAGCAGTTCTTC. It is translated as CASSLMNEQFF.

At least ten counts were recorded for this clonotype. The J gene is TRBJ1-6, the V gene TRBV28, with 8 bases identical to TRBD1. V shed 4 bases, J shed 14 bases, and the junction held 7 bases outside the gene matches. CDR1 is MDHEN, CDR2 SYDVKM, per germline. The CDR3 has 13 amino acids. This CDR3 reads CASSSGTGSTLHF. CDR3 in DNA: TGTGCCAGCAGTTCCGGGACAGGATCCACCCTCCACTTT.

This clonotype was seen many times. CDR3 nucleotide sequence: TGTGCCAGCAGCGGACAGGGTGTCGAGCAGTACTTC. It encodes CASSGQGVEQYF. J is TRBJ2-7 and V is TRBV6-1, with 8 nucleotides matching TRBD1. This CDR3 has 12 amino acids. The V and J ends lost 6 bases and 6 bases, in that order; junction bases with no gene match: 4. The germline gives CDR1 MNHNS, CDR2 SASEGT.

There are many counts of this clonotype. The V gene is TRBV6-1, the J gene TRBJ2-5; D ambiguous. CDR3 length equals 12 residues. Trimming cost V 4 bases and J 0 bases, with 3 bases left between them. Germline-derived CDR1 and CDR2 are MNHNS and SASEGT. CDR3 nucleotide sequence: TGTGCCAGCAGTGCCAACCAAGAGACCCAGTACTTC. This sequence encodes CASSANQETQYF.

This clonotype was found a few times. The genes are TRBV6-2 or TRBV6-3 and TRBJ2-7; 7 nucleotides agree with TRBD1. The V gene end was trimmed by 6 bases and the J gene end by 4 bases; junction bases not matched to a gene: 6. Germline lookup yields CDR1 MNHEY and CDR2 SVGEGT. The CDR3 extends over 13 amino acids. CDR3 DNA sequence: TGTGCCAGCAGCATAGGACAGGAGTACGAGCAGTACTTC. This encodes CASSIGQEYEQYF.

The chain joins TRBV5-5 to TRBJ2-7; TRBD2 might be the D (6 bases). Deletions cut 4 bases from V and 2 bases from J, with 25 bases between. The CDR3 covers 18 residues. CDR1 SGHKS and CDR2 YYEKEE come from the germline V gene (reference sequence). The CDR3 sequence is CASSVPSLVEGTPYEQYF. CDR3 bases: TGTGCCAGCAGCGTACCCTCTTTGGTGGAGGGGACCCCCTACGAGCAGTACTTC.

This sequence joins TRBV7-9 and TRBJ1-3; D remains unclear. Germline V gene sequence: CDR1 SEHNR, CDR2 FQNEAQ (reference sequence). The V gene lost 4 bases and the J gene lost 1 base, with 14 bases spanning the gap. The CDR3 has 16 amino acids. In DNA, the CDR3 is TGTGCCAGCAGCTCGGGGTCGGTCCTGTCTGGAAACACCATATATTTT. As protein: CASSSGSVLSGNTIYF.

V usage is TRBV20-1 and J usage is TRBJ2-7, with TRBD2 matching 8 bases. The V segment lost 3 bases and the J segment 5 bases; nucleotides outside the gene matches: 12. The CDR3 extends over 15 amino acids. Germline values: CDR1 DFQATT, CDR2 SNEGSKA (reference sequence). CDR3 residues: CSASPGGAGANEQYF. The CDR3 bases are TGCAGTGCTAGCCCCGGGGGAGCGGGAGCCAACGAGCAGTACTTC.

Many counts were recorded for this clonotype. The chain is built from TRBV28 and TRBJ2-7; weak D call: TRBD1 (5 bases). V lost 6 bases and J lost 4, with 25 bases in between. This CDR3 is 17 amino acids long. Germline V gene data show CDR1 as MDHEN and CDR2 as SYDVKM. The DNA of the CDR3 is TGTGCCAGCAGCCAAGCTTGGGCCTGGACATCTCAGTACGAGCAGTACTTC. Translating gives CASSQAWAWTSQYEQYF.

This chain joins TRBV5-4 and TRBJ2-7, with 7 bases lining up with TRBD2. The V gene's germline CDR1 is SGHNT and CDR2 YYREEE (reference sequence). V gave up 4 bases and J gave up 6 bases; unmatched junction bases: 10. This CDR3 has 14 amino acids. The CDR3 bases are TGTGCCAGCAGCCTTTGGGGAGGGCCCTCCGAGCAGTACTTC. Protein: CASSLWGGPSEQYF. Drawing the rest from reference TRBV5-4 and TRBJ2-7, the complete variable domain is ETGVTQSPTHLIKTRGQQVTLRCSSQSGHNTVSWYQQALGQGPQFIFQYYREEENGRGNFPPRFSGLQFPNYSSELNVNALELDDSALYLCASSLWGGPSEQYFGPGTRLTVT.

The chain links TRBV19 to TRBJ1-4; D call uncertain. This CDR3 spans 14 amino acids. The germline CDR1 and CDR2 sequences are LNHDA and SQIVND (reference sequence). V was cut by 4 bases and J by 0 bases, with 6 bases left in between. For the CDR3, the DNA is TGTGCCAGTAGTACGGGTGCAACTAATGAAAAACTGTTTTTT. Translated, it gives CASSTGATNEKLFF. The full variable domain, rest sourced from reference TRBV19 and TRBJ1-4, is DGGITQSPKYLFRKEGQNVTLSCEQNLNHDAMYWYRQDPGQGLRLIYYSQIVNDFQKGDIAEGYSVSREKKESFPLTVTSAQKNPTAFYLCASSTGATNEKLFFGSGTQLSVL.

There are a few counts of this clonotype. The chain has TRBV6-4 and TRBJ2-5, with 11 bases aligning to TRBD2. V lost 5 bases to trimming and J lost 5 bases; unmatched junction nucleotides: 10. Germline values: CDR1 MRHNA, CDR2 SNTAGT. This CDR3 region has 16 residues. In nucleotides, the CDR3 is TGTGCCAGCAGTTTATCGATAGCGGGAGGGGTTGAGACCCAGTACTTC. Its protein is CASSLSIAGGVETQYF.

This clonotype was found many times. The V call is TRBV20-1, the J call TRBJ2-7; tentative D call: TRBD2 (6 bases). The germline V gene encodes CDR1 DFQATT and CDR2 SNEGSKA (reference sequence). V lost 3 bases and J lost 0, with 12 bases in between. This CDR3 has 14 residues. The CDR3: CSASGGGYSYEQYF. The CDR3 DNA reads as TGCAGTGCTAGTGGGGGAGGCTACTCCTACGAGCAGTACTTC.

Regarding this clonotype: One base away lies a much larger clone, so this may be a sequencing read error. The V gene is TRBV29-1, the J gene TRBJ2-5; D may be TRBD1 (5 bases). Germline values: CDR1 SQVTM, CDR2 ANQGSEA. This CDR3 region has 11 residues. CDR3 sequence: CSVEGQGTQYF. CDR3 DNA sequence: TGCAGCGTTGAGGGGCAAGGGACCCAGTACTTC.

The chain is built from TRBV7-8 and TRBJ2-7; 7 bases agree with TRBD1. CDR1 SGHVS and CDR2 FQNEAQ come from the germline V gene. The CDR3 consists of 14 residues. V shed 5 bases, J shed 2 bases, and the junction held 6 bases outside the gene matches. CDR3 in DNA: TGTGCCAGCAGCGCGACCGGGACAGCCTACGAGCAGTACTTC. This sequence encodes CASSATGTAYEQYF.

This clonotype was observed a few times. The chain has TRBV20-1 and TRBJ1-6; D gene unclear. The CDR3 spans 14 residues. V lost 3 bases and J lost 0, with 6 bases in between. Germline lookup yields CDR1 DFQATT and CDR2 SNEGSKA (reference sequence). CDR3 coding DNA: TGCAGTGCTAGTTTAAGCTCCTATAATTCACCCCTCCACTTT. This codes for CSASLSSYNSPLHF.

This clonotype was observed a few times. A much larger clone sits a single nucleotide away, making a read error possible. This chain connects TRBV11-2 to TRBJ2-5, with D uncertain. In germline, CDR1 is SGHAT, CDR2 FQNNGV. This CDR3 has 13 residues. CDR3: CTSSPTWLGTQYF. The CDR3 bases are TGTACCAGCAGCCCCACATGGCTCGGGACCCAGTACTTC. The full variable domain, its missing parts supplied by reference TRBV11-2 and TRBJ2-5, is EAGVAQSPRYKIIEKRQSVAFWCNPISGHATLYWYQQILGQGPKLLIQFQNNGVVDDSQLPKDRFSAERLKGVDSTLKIQPAKLEDSAVYLCTSSPTWLGTQYFGPGTRLLVL.

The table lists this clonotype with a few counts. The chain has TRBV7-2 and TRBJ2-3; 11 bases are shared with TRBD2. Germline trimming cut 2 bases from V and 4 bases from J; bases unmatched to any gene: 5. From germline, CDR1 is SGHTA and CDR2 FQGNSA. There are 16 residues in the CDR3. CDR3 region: CASSLQLAGGSDTQYF. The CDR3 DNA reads TGTGCCAGCAGCTTACAGCTAGCGGGAGGTTCAGATACGCAGTATTTT.

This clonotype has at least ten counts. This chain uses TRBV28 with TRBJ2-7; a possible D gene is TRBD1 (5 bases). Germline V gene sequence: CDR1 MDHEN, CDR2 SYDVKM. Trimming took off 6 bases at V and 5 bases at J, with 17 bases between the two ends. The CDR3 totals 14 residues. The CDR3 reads CASRTERGGNEQYF. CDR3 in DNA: TGTGCCAGCAGGACGGAAAGGGGTGGGAACGAGCAGTACTTC.

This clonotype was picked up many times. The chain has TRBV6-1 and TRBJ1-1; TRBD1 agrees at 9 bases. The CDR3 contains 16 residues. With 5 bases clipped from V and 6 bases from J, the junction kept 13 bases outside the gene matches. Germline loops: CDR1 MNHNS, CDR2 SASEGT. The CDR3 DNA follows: TGTGCCAGCAGTCCCGGGACAGGGTCTCCCGTGGCTGAAGCTTTCTTT. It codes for CASSPGTGSPVAEAFF.